This T cell receptor (beta chain) was documented in a study of blood T cell repertoires in COVID-19. Study as a whole: COVID-19 samples collected from the United States, Italy and Spain covered acute and convalescent phases.

As handled by the study authors: How many nucleated cells were present was estimated from reference gene primer amplification. Sequencing used immunoSEQ multiplex PCR; TCRdb keeps in-frame clones, though not all of them. D and trimming come from the DNA, and the V and J calls and clone size come from that table. The repertoire holds about 61,000 clones, with approximately 79% as singletons. Germline V lookup: CDR1 SEHNR, CDR2 FQNEAQ (reference sequence). The CDR3 sequence is 16 residues long. V was cut by 5 bases and J by 1 base, with 17 bases left in between. The chain joins TRBV7-9 to TRBJ2-5, with D tentatively TRBD1 (7 bases). The source material was peripheral blood. The sequence was obtained from a woman aged 65 to 85 with acute or convalescent COVID-19. The CDR3 loop is CASSAGQRMIQETQYF. CDR3 DNA sequence: TGTGCCAGCAGCGCGGGACAGCGAATGATCCAAGAGACCCAGTACTTC.